These T cell receptor beta chains were read from a single sample in a study of OX40 agonist ivuxolimab in advanced cancers. TCRdb's table, derived via immunoSEQ multiplex PCR, lists solely in-frame clones and lacks some. The sample contains around 100,000 clones, around 90% of which appear only once. The material sequenced was CD4+ or CD8+ T cells sorted from blood, taken in a trial of the OX40 agonist ivuxolimab. The receptors shown here come from an adult with an advanced solid tumor such as melanoma, head and neck, liver or kidney cancer. Each CDR3 is given with its conserved first and last residue. The order of the fields is D gene, V gene, clone size, J gene, CDR3 protein. A D gene is named only where the DNA matches it firmly. Size is omitted from some rows. Given values are once, few, many or a class for expanded clones.

d_gene: TRBD1
v_gene: TRBV9
abundance: NA
j_gene: TRBJ2-1
CDR3aa: CASSVSGTGKGNEQFF

d_gene: NA
v_gene: TRBV5-1
abundance: NA
j_gene: TRBJ2-2
CDR3aa: CASSFPGELFF

d_gene: TRBD2
v_gene: TRBV5-1
abundance: few
j_gene: TRBJ2-2
CDR3aa: CASSLMTGGLLGGELFF

d_gene: TRBD2
v_gene: TRBV9
abundance: NA
j_gene: TRBJ2-7
CDR3aa: CASSPSPLVAAGGEQYF

d_gene: NA
v_gene: TRBV5-1
abundance: NA
j_gene: TRBJ2-5
CDR3aa: CASSSQETQYF

d_gene: NA
v_gene: TRBV5-1
abundance: NA
j_gene: TRBJ2-6
CDR3aa: CASSLVGSSGANVLTF

d_gene: NA
v_gene: TRBV29-1
abundance: NA
j_gene: TRBJ1-3
CDR3aa: CSVDVQGAGNTIYF

d_gene: TRBD1
v_gene: TRBV28
abundance: few
j_gene: TRBJ2-7
CDR3aa: CASRRNRDSYYEQYF

d_gene: TRBD2
v_gene: TRBV28
abundance: once
j_gene: TRBJ2-7
CDR3aa: CASSFSFTSGTYEQYF

d_gene: NA
v_gene: TRBV5-6
abundance: few
j_gene: TRBJ1-1
CDR3aa: CASSLYDSRSTEAFF

d_gene: NA
v_gene: TRBV6-5
abundance: NA
j_gene: TRBJ2-2
CDR3aa: CASRRDLTGELFF

d_gene: NA
v_gene: TRBV9
abundance: NA
j_gene: TRBJ1-1
CDR3aa: CASSVATGPNTEAFF

d_gene: TRBD2
v_gene: TRBV9
abundance: NA
j_gene: TRBJ2-7
CDR3aa: CASRPGLAEPYEQYF

d_gene: TRBD1
v_gene: TRBV19
abundance: NA
j_gene: TRBJ2-7
CDR3aa: CASSIFSFGEGQFCKQYF

d_gene: TRBD1
v_gene: TRBV5-1
abundance: NA
j_gene: TRBJ1-1
CDR3aa: CASSAPDRGKVAFGAFF

d_gene: NA
v_gene: TRBV5-1
abundance: NA
j_gene: TRBJ1-4
CDR3aa: CASSLAGADEKLFF

d_gene: NA
v_gene: TRBV9
abundance: few
j_gene: TRBJ2-3
CDR3aa: CASSVEPSTDTQYF